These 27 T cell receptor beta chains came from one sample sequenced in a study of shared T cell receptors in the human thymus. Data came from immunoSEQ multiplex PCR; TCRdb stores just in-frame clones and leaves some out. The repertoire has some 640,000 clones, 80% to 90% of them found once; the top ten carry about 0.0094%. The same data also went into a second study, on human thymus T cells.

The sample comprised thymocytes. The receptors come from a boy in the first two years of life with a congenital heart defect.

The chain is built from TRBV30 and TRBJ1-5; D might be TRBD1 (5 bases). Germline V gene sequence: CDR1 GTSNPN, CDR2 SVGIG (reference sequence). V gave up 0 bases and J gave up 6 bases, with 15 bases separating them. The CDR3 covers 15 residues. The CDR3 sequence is CAWSVSGERRQPQHF. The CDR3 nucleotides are TGTGCCTGGAGTGTCTCGGGGGAGCGACGTCAGCCCCAGCATTTT.

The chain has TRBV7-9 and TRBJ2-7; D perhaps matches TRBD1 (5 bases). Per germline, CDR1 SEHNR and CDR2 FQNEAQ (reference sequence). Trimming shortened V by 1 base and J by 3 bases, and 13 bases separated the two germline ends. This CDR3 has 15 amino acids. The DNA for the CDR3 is TGTGCCAGCAGCTTAGACCAGGGCCCCAACTACGAGCAGTACTTC. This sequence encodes CASSLDQGPNYEQYF.

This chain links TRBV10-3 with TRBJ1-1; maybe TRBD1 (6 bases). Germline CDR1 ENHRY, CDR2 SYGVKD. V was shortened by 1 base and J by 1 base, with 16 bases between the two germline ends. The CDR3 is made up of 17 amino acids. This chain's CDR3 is CAISEFPGHPTNTEAFF. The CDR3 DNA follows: TGTGCCATCAGTGAGTTCCCGGGACACCCTACGAACACTGAAGCTTTCTTT.

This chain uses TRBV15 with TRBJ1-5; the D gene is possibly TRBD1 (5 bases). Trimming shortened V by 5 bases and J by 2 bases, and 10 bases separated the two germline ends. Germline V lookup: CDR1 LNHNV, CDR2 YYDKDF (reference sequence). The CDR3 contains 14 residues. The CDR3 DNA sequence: TGTGCCACCAGCCAGACAGAGGGCAATCAGCCCCAGCATTTT. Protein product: CATSQTEGNQPQHF.

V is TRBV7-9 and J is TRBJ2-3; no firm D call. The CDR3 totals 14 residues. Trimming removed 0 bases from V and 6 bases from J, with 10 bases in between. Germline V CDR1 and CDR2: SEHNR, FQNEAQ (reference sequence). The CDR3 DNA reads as TGTGCCAGCAGCTTAGCCCCACCGAGGGATACGCAGTATTTT. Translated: CASSLAPPRDTQYF.

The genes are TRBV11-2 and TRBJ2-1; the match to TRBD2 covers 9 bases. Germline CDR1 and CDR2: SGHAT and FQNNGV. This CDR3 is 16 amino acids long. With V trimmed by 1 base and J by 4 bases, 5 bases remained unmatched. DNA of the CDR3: TGTGCCAGCAGCTTAGCAGAGCGGGAGGAGTACAATGAGCAGTTCTTC. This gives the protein CASSLAEREEYNEQFF. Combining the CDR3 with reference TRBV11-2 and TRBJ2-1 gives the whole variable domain EAGVAQSPRYKIIEKRQSVAFWCNPISGHATLYWYQQILGQGPKLLIQFQNNGVVDDSQLPKDRFSAERLKGVDSTLKIQPAKLEDSAVYLCASSLAEREEYNEQFFGPGTRLTVL.

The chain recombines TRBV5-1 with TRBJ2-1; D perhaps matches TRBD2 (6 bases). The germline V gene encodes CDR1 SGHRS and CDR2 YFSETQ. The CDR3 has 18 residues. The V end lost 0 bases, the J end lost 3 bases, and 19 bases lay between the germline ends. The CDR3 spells CASSLAFSNASDYNEQFF. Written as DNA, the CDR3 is TGCGCCAGCAGCTTGGCCTTCTCTAACGCTAGCGACTACAATGAGCAGTTCTTC.

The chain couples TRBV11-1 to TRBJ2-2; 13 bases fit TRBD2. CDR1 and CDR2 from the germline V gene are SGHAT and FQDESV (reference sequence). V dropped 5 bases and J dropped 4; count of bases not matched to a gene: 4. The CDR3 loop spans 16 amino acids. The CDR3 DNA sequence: TGTGCCAGCAGCGTGGGACTAGCGGGAATCACCGGGGAGCTGTTTTTT. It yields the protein CASSVGLAGITGELFF.

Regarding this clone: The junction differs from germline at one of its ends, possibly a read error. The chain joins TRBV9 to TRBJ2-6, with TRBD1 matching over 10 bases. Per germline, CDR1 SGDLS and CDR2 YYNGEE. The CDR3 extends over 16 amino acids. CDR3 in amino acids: CASSVETGTGDNVLTF. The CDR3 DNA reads TGTGCCAGCAGCGTCGAGACCGGGACAGGGGACAACGTCCTGACTTTC.

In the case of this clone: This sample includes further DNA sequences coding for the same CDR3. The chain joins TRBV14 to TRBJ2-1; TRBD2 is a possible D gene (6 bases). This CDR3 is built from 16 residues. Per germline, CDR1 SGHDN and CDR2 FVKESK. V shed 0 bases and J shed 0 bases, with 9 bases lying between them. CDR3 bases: TGTGCCAGCAGCCAAGAAGGGAGGAGCTCCTACAATGAGCAGTTCTTC. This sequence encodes CASSQEGRSSYNEQFF.

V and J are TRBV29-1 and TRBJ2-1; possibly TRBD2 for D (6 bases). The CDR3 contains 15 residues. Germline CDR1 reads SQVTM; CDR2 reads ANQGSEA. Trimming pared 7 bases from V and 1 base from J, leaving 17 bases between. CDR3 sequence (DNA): TGCAGCGCCCGGCCCGGGGGAGCATCCTACAATGAGCAGTTCTTC. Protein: CSARPGGASYNEQFF.

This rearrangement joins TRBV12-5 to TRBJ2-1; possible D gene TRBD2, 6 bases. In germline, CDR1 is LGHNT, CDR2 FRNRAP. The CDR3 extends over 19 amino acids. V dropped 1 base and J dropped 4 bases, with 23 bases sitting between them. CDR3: CASGLGPPQGLGPYNEQFF. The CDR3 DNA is TGTGCTAGTGGTTTGGGACCTCCGCAGGGACTGGGGCCTTACAATGAGCAGTTCTTC. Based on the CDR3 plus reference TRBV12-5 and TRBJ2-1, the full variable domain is DARVTQTPRHKVTEMGQEVTMRCQPILGHNTVFWYRQTMMQGLELLAYFRNRAPLDDSGMPKDRFSAEMPDATLATLKIQPSEPRDSAVYFCASGLGPPQGLGPYNEQFFGPGTRLTVL.

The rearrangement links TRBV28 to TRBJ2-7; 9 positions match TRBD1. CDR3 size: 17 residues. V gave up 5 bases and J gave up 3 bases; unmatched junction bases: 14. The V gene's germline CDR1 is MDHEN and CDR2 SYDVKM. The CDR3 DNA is TGTGCCAGCAGTCCTGGCCGAGGCACAGGGGGCAGCTACGAGCAGTACTTC. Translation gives CASSPGRGTGGSYEQYF.

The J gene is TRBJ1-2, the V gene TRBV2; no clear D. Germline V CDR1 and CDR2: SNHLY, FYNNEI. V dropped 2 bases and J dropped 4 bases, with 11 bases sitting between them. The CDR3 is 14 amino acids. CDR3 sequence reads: CASSELGEIYGYTF. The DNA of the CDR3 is TGTGCCAGCAGTGAACTCGGGGAGATCTATGGCTACACCTTC.

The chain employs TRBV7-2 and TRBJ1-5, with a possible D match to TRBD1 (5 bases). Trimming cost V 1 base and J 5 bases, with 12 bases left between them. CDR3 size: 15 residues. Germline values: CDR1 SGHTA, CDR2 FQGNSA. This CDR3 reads CASSLGPRDYQPQHF. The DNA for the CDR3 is TGTGCCAGCAGCTTAGGGCCCAGGGACTATCAGCCCCAGCATTTT.

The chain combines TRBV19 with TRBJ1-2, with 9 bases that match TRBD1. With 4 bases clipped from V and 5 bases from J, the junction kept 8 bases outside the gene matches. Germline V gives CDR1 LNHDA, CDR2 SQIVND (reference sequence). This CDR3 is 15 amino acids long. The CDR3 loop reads CASSRGQGSVYGYTF. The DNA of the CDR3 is TGTGCCAGTAGTAGAGGACAGGGGAGTGTGTATGGCTACACCTTC.

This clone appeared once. The CDR3 sequence is CASSHATGKNRETQYF. CDR3 nucleotides: TGCGCCAGCAGCCACGCCACAGGGAAAAACAGAGAGACCCAGTACTTC. The chain carries TRBV4-3 and TRBJ2-5; weak D call: TRBD1 (6 bases). From germline, CDR1 is LGHNA and CDR2 YSLEER. This CDR3 comprises 16 residues. Trimming shortened V by 3 bases and J by 4 bases, and 18 bases separated the two germline ends.

CDR3 sequence reads: CASSLRLSPGNEQFF. Here the CDR3 DNA reads TGTGCCAGCAGTTTGCGTTTGAGTCCAGGCAATGAGCAGTTCTTC. The chain is built from TRBV27 and TRBJ2-1; D unresolved. The germline CDR1 and CDR2 sequences are MNHEY and SMNVEV (reference sequence). This CDR3 contains 15 residues. The V gene lost 3 bases and the J gene lost 6 bases, with 15 bases spanning the gap.

The CDR3 sequence is CASSYGTSGSYEQFF. The CDR3 region has the DNA TGTGCCAGCAGCTACGGGACTAGCGGGAGCTATGAGCAGTTCTTC. The chain is built from TRBV7-9 and TRBJ2-1; the match to TRBD2 covers 14 bases. Germline V gene data show CDR1 as SEHNR and CDR2 as FQNEAQ (reference sequence). V lost 4 bases and J lost 8; bases outside the gene matches: 4. The CDR3 length is 15 residues. The full variable domain, its missing parts supplied by reference TRBV7-9 and TRBJ2-1, is DTGVSQNPRHKITKRGQNVTFRCDPISEHNRLYWYRQTLGQGPEFLTYFQNEAQLEKSRLLSDRFSAERPKGSFSTLEIQRTEQGDSAMYLCASSYGTSGSYEQFFGPGTRLTVL.

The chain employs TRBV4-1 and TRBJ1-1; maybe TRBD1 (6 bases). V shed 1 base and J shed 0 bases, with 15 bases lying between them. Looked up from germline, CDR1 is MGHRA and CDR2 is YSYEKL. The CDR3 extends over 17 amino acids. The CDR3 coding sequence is TGCGCCAGCAGCCAAGGGTTCGGGACACATATGAACACTGAAGCTTTCTTT. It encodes CASSQGFGTHMNTEAFF.

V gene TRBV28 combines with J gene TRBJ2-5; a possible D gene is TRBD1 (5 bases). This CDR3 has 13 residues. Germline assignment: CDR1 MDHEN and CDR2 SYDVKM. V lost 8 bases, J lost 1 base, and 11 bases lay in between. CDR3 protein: CASYTRVQETQYF. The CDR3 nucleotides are TGTGCCAGCTATACCAGGGTCCAAGAGACCCAGTACTTC.

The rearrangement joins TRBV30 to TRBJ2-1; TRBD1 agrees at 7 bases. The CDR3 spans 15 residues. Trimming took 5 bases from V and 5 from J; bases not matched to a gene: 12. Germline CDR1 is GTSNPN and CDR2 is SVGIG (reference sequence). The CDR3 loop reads CAWGLNRGVDNEQFF. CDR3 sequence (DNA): TGTGCCTGGGGTCTTAACAGGGGTGTAGACAATGAGCAGTTCTTC.

The CDR3 protein is CASSFDGSQMNTEAFF. DNA for the CDR3: TGTGCCAGCAGTTTCGACGGTTCACAGATGAACACTGAAGCTTTCTTT. The rearrangement uses TRBV6-5 and TRBJ1-1; no firm D call. CDR1 MNHEY and CDR2 SVGAGI come from the germline V gene. The CDR3 contains 16 residues. Trimming pared 4 bases from V and 0 bases from J, leaving 15 bases between.

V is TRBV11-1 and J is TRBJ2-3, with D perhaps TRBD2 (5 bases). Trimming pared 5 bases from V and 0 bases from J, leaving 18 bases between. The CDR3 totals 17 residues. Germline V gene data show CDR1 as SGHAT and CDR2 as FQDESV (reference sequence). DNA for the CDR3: TGTGCCAGCAGCCCGAGGGTTGGCAGAGCTAGCACAGATACGCAGTATTTT. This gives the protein CASSPRVGRASTDTQYF. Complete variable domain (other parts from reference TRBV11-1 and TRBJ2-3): EAEVAQSPRYKITEKSQAVAFWCDPISGHATLYWYRQILGQGPELLVQFQDESVVDDSQLPKDRFSAERLKGVDSTLKIQPAELGDSAMYLCASSPRVGRASTDTQYFGPGTRLTVL.

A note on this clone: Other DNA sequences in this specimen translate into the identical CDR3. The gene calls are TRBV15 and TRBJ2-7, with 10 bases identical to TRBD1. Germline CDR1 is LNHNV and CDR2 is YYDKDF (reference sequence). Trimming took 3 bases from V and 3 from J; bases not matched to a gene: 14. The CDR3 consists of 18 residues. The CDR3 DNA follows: TGTGCCACCAGCAGGGAAGGACTCCGGGACAGGGGAAACTACGAGCAGTACTTC. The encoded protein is CATSREGLRDRGNYEQYF.

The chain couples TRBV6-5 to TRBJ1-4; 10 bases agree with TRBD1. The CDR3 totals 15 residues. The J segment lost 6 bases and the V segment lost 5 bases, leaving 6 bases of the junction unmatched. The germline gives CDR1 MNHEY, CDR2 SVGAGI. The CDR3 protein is CASSRKDRGDEKLFF. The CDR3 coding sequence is TGTGCCAGCAGTCGAAAGGACAGGGGGGATGAAAAACTGTTTTTT.

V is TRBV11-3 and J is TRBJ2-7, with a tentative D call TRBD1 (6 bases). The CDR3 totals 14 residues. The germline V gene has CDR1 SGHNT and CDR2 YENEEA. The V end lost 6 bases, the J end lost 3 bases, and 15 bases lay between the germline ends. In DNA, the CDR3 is TGTGCCAGCAGACGCCGGCAAGGGGGCTACGAGCAGTACTTC. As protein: CASRRRQGGYEQYF.